The present entry profiles one T cell receptor (beta chain) with its context. This entry is derived from a study of T-cell reconstitution after alpha-beta-depleted transplantation in children. It was with unique molecular identifiers that the TCRbeta library was prepared. MiXCR, applied by TCRdb to the PCR reads, yields one record per CDR3 protein. The sample comprises about 610,000 distinct CDR3 sequences, 10% of which are singletons, and 3.5% to 5% rests with the top ten. V shed 10 bases, J shed 5 bases, and the junction held 13 bases outside the gene matches. The V gene's germline CDR1 is ENHRY and CDR2 SYGVKD. The CDR3 sequence is 16 residues long.

The chain has TRBV10-3 and TRBJ2-5; 13 bases agree with TRBD2. This clonotype was sampled from a human donor who donated a stem cell graft to a child with acute myeloid leukemia. This sample comprised PBMCs from the stem cell graft donor, obtained from the stem cell graft. Written as DNA, the CDR3 is TGTGCCACAGACGGATCTCCGACTAGCGGGGGGGAGACCCAGTACTTC. Amino acids: CATDGSPTSGGETQYF.